Following are 8 T cell receptor beta chains from one sample sequenced in a study of T cells in localized non-small cell lung cancer. This table comes from immunoSEQ multiplex PCR, and its TCRdb copy is limited to in-frame clones, with some not included. The sample includes 9,500 to 10,000 clones, 90% of them seen just once. This specimen was peripheral blood, taken before any cancer treatment. The receptor set was obtained from a male donor aged 60 or older with stage III squamous cell lung carcinoma.

This chain connects TRBV4-2 to TRBJ2-3; possible D gene TRBD2, 7 bases. CDR1 and CDR2 from the germline V gene are LGHNA and YNFKEQ. CDR3 size: 16 residues. Trimming removed 0 bases from V and 4 bases from J, with 14 bases in between. The CDR3 sequence is CASSQEEGGLPDTQYF. As DNA, the CDR3 is TGTGCCAGCAGCCAAGAGGAGGGGGGGCTCCCAGATACGCAGTATTTT.

V and J are TRBV5-1 and TRBJ2-5; 7 nucleotides line up with TRBD1. V was pared by 4 bases and J by 2 bases, with 8 bases of the junction left unmatched. The CDR3 is 15 amino acids. Looked up from germline, CDR1 is SGHRS and CDR2 is YFSETQ. Here the CDR3 reads CASSRPPGQQETQYF. The CDR3 coding sequence is TGCGCCAGCAGCCGACCTCCGGGACAGCAAGAGACCCAGTACTTC.

V usage is TRBV28 and J usage is TRBJ1-1; perhaps TRBD1 as D (5 bases). Per germline, CDR1 MDHEN and CDR2 SYDVKM. This CDR3 contains 17 residues. V was clipped by 7 bases and J by 0 bases, with 21 bases between them. The CDR3 sequence: CASKTGFGGAVNTEAFF. The CDR3 DNA is TGTGCCAGCAAGACGGGTTTTGGAGGGGCGGTGAACACTGAAGCTTTCTTT.

V gene TRBV5-5 combines with J gene TRBJ2-7; 7 bases align to TRBD1. The germline gives CDR1 SGHKS, CDR2 YYEKEE (reference sequence). The V segment lost 4 bases and the J segment 4 bases; nucleotides outside the gene matches: 8. This CDR3 is 14 amino acids long. CDR3 sequence reads: CASSLAGTVYEQYF. CDR3 sequence (DNA): TGTGCCAGCAGCCTGGCTGGGACAGTGTACGAGCAGTACTTC.

The chain links TRBV5-6 to TRBJ1-5; 9 nucleotides match TRBD1. The CDR3 contains 16 residues. CDR1 is SGHDT and CDR2 is YYEEEE in the germline V gene. V was clipped by 0 bases and J by 6 bases; unmatched bases: 7. This CDR3 is CASSLARDRDTQPQHF. In DNA, the CDR3 is TGTGCCAGCAGCTTGGCCCGGGACAGGGATACTCAGCCCCAGCATTTT.

This chain joins TRBV7-9 and TRBJ2-7; TRBD1 agrees at 8 bases. V lost 3 bases to trimming and J lost 1 base; unmatched junction nucleotides: 11. The CDR3 is made up of 17 amino acids. Germline V gene sequence: CDR1 SEHNR, CDR2 FQNEAQ (reference sequence). As DNA, the CDR3 is TGTGCCAGCAGCTTCACGTCCGCGGGACAGGTGTCCTACGAGCAGTACTTC. Residues: CASSFTSAGQVSYEQYF.

The J gene is TRBJ2-2, the V gene TRBV2, with TRBD1 matching over 7 bases. The V and J ends lost 6 bases and 4 bases, in that order; junction bases with no gene match: 8. Germline loops: CDR1 SNHLY, CDR2 FYNNEI. CDR3 size: 15 residues. The CDR3 spells CASSTTGWFTGELFF. The CDR3, as DNA: TGTGCCAGCAGCACGACAGGGTGGTTCACCGGGGAGCTGTTTTTT.

The chain couples TRBV2 to TRBJ1-2, with D unresolved. Germline loops: CDR1 SNHLY, CDR2 FYNNEI. This CDR3 contains 16 residues. Trimming cost V 7 bases and J 2 bases, with 20 bases left between them. The CDR3 DNA is TGTGCCAGCACCATAACGGCCCACGCCGTAAACTATGGCTACACCTTC. Translation: CASTITAHAVNYGYTF.